This section outlines one TCR beta chain sequence together with its context. Data came from immunoSEQ multiplex PCR; TCRdb stores just in-frame clones and leaves some out. The table includes tens of thousands of clones, 88% detected once. These data originate in a study of OX40 agonist ivuxolimab in advanced cancers. Study details: Patients took ivuxolimab, an agonistic anti-OX40 (CD134) antibody. Those enrolled were less than 85% male, with a mean age of around 57 years and ages from about 20 to 90. People who had prior anti-PD-1, anti-PD-L1 or anti-CTLA-4 therapy could take part, and around 43% had some.

The CDR3 has 17 residues. V lost 6 bases and J lost 0; bases outside the gene matches: 6. CDR1 is SEHNR and CDR2 is FQNEAQ in the germline V gene (reference sequence). Cycle 7 day 1, cycle 4 day 1, and baseline were the timepoints at which blood was sampled. This TCR came from an adult with an advanced solid tumor such as melanoma, head and neck, liver or kidney cancer. The sample here was CD4+ or CD8+ T cells sorted from blood, taken in a trial of the OX40 agonist ivuxolimab. The chain recombines TRBV7-9 with TRBJ2-6; TRBD2 aligns across 9 bases. The CDR3: CASRSGLAVSGANVLTF. CDR3 in DNA: TGTGCCAGCAGATCGGGACTAGCAGTCTCTGGGGCCAACGTCCTGACTTTC.